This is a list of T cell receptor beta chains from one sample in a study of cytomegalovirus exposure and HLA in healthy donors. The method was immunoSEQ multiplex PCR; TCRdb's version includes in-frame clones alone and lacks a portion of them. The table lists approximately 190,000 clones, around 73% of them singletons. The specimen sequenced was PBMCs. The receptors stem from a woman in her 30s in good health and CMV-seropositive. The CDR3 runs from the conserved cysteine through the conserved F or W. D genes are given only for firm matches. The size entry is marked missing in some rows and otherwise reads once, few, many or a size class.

CDR3aa: CATSRALRGLEGGELFF
CDR3nt: TGTGCCACCAGCAGAGCCCTAAGGGGACTAGAGGGCGGGGAGCTGTTTTTT
v_gene: TRBV15
abundance: NA
j_gene: TRBJ2-2
d_gene: TRBD2

CDR3aa: CAWTRRGTEAFF
CDR3nt: TGTGCCTGGACCCGACGGGGCACTGAAGCTTTCTTT
v_gene: TRBV30
abundance: NA
j_gene: TRBJ1-1
d_gene: NA

CDR3aa: CASSSWTSTEEQYF
CDR3nt: TGTGCCAGCAGCTCCTGGACATCAACGGAGGAGCAGTACTTC
v_gene: TRBV5-5
abundance: NA
j_gene: TRBJ2-7
d_gene: NA

CDR3aa: CSVEPWGTDIYGYTF
CDR3nt: TGCAGCGTTGAACCGTGGGGGACAGACATATATGGCTACACCTTC
v_gene: TRBV29-1
abundance: NA
j_gene: TRBJ1-2
d_gene: TRBD1

CDR3aa: CASSRTSGSSYEQYF
CDR3nt: TGTGCCAGCAGTCGTACTAGCGGGAGTTCCTACGAGCAGTACTTC
v_gene: TRBV28
abundance: NA
j_gene: TRBJ2-7
d_gene: TRBD2

CDR3aa: CASSYSKTGENTIYF
CDR3nt: TGTGCCAGCAGTTACTCGAAGACAGGGGAGAACACCATATATTTT
v_gene: TRBV6-5
abundance: NA
j_gene: TRBJ1-3
d_gene: TRBD1

CDR3aa: CASSQDWMRFTGANVLTF
CDR3nt: TGCGCCAGCAGCCAAGATTGGATGAGGTTCACTGGGGCCAACGTCCTGACTTTC
v_gene: TRBV4-3
abundance: NA
j_gene: TRBJ2-6
d_gene: NA

CDR3aa: CASSFSGQSYQETQYF
CDR3nt: TGTGCCAGCAGTTTTTCTGGACAGTCATACCAAGAGACCCAGTACTTC
v_gene: TRBV28
abundance: NA
j_gene: TRBJ2-5
d_gene: NA

CDR3aa: CASSIVGKDYGHTF
CDR3nt: TGTGCCAGTAGTATAGTCGGTAAGGACTATGGCCACACCTTC
v_gene: TRBV19
abundance: NA
j_gene: TRBJ1-2
d_gene: NA

CDR3aa: CSVARGSESYNEQFF
CDR3nt: TGCAGCGTTGCCAGGGGCTCTGAATCGTACAATGAGCAGTTCTTC
v_gene: TRBV29-1
abundance: few
j_gene: TRBJ2-1
d_gene: NA

CDR3aa: CSVGWGDNSPLHF
CDR3nt: TGCAGCGTTGGATGGGGGGATAATTCACCCCTCCACTTT
v_gene: TRBV29-1
abundance: few
j_gene: TRBJ1-6
d_gene: NA

CDR3aa: CAISGYGRGRGGYTF
CDR3nt: TGTGCCATCAGTGGCTATGGCAGGGGGCGAGGAGGCTACACCTTC
v_gene: TRBV10-3
abundance: NA
j_gene: TRBJ1-2
d_gene: TRBD1

CDR3aa: CASRPGDRDWPGELFF
CDR3nt: TGTGCCAGCAGGCCTGGGGACAGGGATTGGCCCGGGGAGCTGTTTTTT
v_gene: TRBV28
abundance: NA
j_gene: TRBJ2-2
d_gene: TRBD1

CDR3aa: CASSLRLAGDNEQFF
CDR3nt: TGTGCCAGCAGCTTAAGACTAGCGGGGGATAATGAGCAGTTCTTC
v_gene: TRBV7-2
abundance: few
j_gene: TRBJ2-1
d_gene: TRBD2

CDR3aa: CASSLPGLAGGGQFF
CDR3nt: TGTGCCAGCAGTTTACCGGGACTAGCGGGAGGAGGGCAGTTCTTC
v_gene: TRBV28
abundance: NA
j_gene: TRBJ2-1
d_gene: TRBD2

CDR3aa: CASSQDSYGYTF
CDR3nt: TGTGCCAGCTCACAAGACAGCTATGGCTACACCTTC
v_gene: TRBV18
abundance: few
j_gene: TRBJ1-2
d_gene: NA

CDR3aa: CASSPLGGEKETQYF
CDR3nt: TGTGCCAGCAGCCCCCTCGGAGGGGAGAAAGAGACCCAGTACTTC
v_gene: TRBV11-1
abundance: NA
j_gene: TRBJ2-5
d_gene: NA

CDR3aa: CASSEDRGMVADTQYF
CDR3nt: TGCGCCAGCAGCGAAGACAGGGGCATGGTAGCAGATACGCAGTATTTT
v_gene: TRBV5-1
abundance: NA
j_gene: TRBJ2-3
d_gene: TRBD1

CDR3aa: CAISDQLVYFQRDRGYGYTF
CDR3nt: TGTGCCATCAGTGACCAGCTCGTATACTTCCAAAGGGACAGGGGCTATGGCTACACCTTC
v_gene: TRBV10-3
abundance: NA
j_gene: TRBJ1-2
d_gene: TRBD1

CDR3aa: CASSYYRGGNTEAFF
CDR3nt: TGTGCCAGCAGCTATTACAGGGGAGGGAACACTGAAGCTTTCTTT
v_gene: TRBV5-8
abundance: NA
j_gene: TRBJ1-1
d_gene: TRBD1

CDR3aa: CAWSDSAGETQYF
CDR3nt: TGTGCCTGGAGTGATTCTGCAGGGGAGACCCAGTACTTC
v_gene: TRBV30
abundance: few
j_gene: TRBJ2-5
d_gene: NA

CDR3aa: CASRGGRANQPQHF
CDR3nt: TGTGCCAGCAGGGGAGGGCGGGCCAATCAGCCCCAGCATTTT
v_gene: TRBV2
abundance: NA
j_gene: TRBJ1-5
d_gene: NA

CDR3aa: CASSTLAGEETQYF
CDR3nt: TGCGCCAGCAGCACCCTAGCGGGAGAGGAGACCCAGTACTTC
v_gene: TRBV5-1
abundance: NA
j_gene: TRBJ2-5
d_gene: TRBD2

CDR3aa: CASSSYRGGEKLFF
CDR3nt: TGTGCCAGCAGCTCCTACAGGGGAGGTGAAAAACTGTTTTTT
v_gene: TRBV28
abundance: NA
j_gene: TRBJ1-4
d_gene: TRBD1

CDR3aa: CASSYGQGLNEQYF
CDR3nt: TGCGCCAGCAGCTACGGACAGGGTCTCAACGAGCAGTACTTC
v_gene: TRBV5-1
abundance: NA
j_gene: TRBJ2-7
d_gene: TRBD1

CDR3aa: CSAEDRDGTEAFF
CDR3nt: TGCAGCGCCGAAGACAGGGATGGCACTGAAGCTTTCTTT
v_gene: TRBV29-1
abundance: NA
j_gene: TRBJ1-1
d_gene: TRBD1

CDR3aa: CASSLYQGSSYNEQFF
CDR3nt: TGTGCCAGCAGTTTATACCAGGGCTCCTCCTACAATGAGCAGTTCTTC
v_gene: TRBV28
abundance: few
j_gene: TRBJ2-1
d_gene: NA

CDR3aa: CASSLDSRGYGGTQYF
CDR3nt: TGTGCCAGCAGCTTGGATTCCCGCGGATATGGTGGTACGCAGTATTTT
v_gene: TRBV5-4
abundance: NA
j_gene: TRBJ2-3
d_gene: NA

CDR3aa: CASSLVGGATDTQYF
CDR3nt: TGTGCCAGCAGCTTAGTAGGGGGGGCCACAGATACGCAGTATTTT
v_gene: TRBV7-9
abundance: NA
j_gene: TRBJ2-3
d_gene: NA

CDR3aa: CASSQTTGSLGGYTF
CDR3nt: TGTGCCAGCAGCCAAACGACCGGGTCCCTAGGCGGCTACACCTTC
v_gene: TRBV14
abundance: few
j_gene: TRBJ1-2
d_gene: NA

CDR3aa: CASSPTLASGVNNEQFF
CDR3nt: TGTGCCAGCTCACCTACTCTTGCCAGCGGAGTGAACAATGAGCAGTTCTTC
v_gene: TRBV18
abundance: NA
j_gene: TRBJ2-1
d_gene: NA

CDR3aa: CASRSGQIPYGQYF
CDR3nt: TGTGCCAGCAGAAGTGGACAGATCCCTTACGGGCAGTACTTC
v_gene: TRBV25-1
abundance: NA
j_gene: TRBJ2-7
d_gene: NA

CDR3aa: CASSYTGYTEAFF
CDR3nt: TGTGCCAGCAGTTACACGGGGTACACTGAAGCTTTCTTT
v_gene: TRBV6-6
abundance: NA
j_gene: TRBJ1-1
d_gene: NA